The 19 T cell receptor beta chains reported below all come from one sample, sequenced in a study of beta chain features in type 1 diabetes. Study results and limitations: Among patients with Type 1 diabetes, TCRB CDR3s were moderately but significantly shorter in every one of the four CD4+ subsets.

Investigators reverse transcribed all isolated RNA, so they sequenced expressed TCRB transcripts. Sequenced by immunoSEQ multiplex PCR; TCRdb stores in-frame clones only, minus some. The profile shows a few hundred thousand clones, about 14% of them singletons. These receptors are not linked to any known antigen. Sequenced sample: naive CD4+ T cells from blood. Receptors were obtained from a woman aged 18-35 years with type 1 diabetes.

The table lists this clone with a few counts. This sequence joins TRBV28 and TRBJ1-5; the D gene is possibly TRBD1 (5 bases). CDR1 MDHEN and CDR2 SYDVKM come from the germline V gene. The CDR3 length is 14 residues. Trimming removed 6 bases at V and 7 bases at J, with 16 bases between. CDR3 protein: CASRPGGGSQPQHF. The CDR3 DNA follows: TGTGCCAGCAGACCCGGCGGGGGATCGCAGCCCCAGCATTTT.

The chain employs TRBV29-1 and TRBJ1-2; 8 bases match TRBD1. Looked up from germline, CDR1 is SQVTM and CDR2 is ANQGSEA. CDR3 length: 13 residues. V gave up 5 bases and J gave up 8 bases; unmatched junction bases: 10. CDR3 in DNA: TGCAGCGTTCAGGGGGCGGGTGCGGGAGGCTACACCTTC. It is translated as CSVQGAGAGGYTF.

The V gene is TRBV12-5, the J gene TRBJ1-1; the match to TRBD1 covers 7 bases. The CDR3 loop spans 16 amino acids. V lost 0 bases and J lost 1; bases outside the gene matches: 5. Germline lookup yields CDR1 LGHNT and CDR2 FRNRAP. CDR3 DNA: TGTGCTAGTGGTTTGGTCCTCGGGACAGCGAACACTGAAGCTTTCTTT. It specifies CASGLVLGTANTEAFF.

This rearrangement joins TRBV6-6 to TRBJ2-7; D is perhaps TRBD1 (6 bases). Trimming cost V 6 bases and J 3 bases, with 12 bases left between them. Germline loops: CDR1 MNHNY, CDR2 SVGAGI (reference sequence). This CDR3 spans 13 amino acids. The CDR3 coding sequence is TGTGCCAGCAGGGGGGCAGGGGACTACGAGCAGTACTTC. Amino acid sequence: CASRGAGDYEQYF.

This clone was seen only a few times. This sequence joins TRBV5-4 and TRBJ1-2; D unclear. The germline V gene has CDR1 SGHNT and CDR2 YYREEE (reference sequence). CDR3 length: 14 amino acids. V lost 3 bases and J lost 3, with 12 bases in between. The chain's CDR3 is CASSSGGEDYGYTF. Here the CDR3 DNA reads TGTGCCAGCAGCTCTGGTGGGGAGGACTATGGCTACACCTTC. The full variable domain, completed using reference TRBV5-4 and TRBJ1-2, is ETGVTQSPTHLIKTRGQQVTLRCSSQSGHNTVSWYQQALGQGPQFIFQYYREEENGRGNFPPRFSGLQFPNYSSELNVNALELDDSALYLCASSSGGEDYGYTFGSGTRLTVV.

This clone has just a few counts. The chain has TRBV10-3 and TRBJ2-3, with 7 bases matching TRBD1. Germline V gives CDR1 ENHRY, CDR2 SYGVKD. V dropped 4 bases and J dropped 2; count of bases not matched to a gene: 6. The CDR3 runs 15 residues. The CDR3 is CAISVDRAPTDTQYF. The CDR3 DNA sequence: TGTGCCATCAGTGTCGACAGGGCGCCCACAGATACGCAGTATTTT.

The V call is TRBV5-4, the J call TRBJ2-7, with TRBD1 matching 7 bases. Germline V lookup: CDR1 SGHNT, CDR2 YYREEE (reference sequence). V lost 0 bases, J lost 5 bases, and 5 bases stayed unmatched. The CDR3 is 14 amino acids. The CDR3 is CASSLENRGHEQYF. In nucleotides, the CDR3 is TGTGCCAGCAGCTTGGAGAACAGGGGCCACGAGCAGTACTTC.

The chain uses TRBV5-1 and TRBJ1-1, with D perhaps matching TRBD1 (6 bases). Trimming pared 1 base from V and 1 base from J, leaving 11 bases between. This CDR3 is built from 15 residues. The germline V gene has CDR1 SGHRS and CDR2 YFSETQ. The CDR3 bases are TGCGCCAGCAGCTTGTTAGGGACACCGAACACTGAAGCTTTCTTT. Amino acids: CASSLLGTPNTEAFF.

The chain has TRBV25-1 and TRBJ2-5, with 7 bases matching TRBD1. V was pared by 2 bases and J by 5 bases, with 8 bases of the junction left unmatched. Germline V gene data show CDR1 as MGHDK and CDR2 as SYGVNS. CDR3 length: 15 amino acids. The CDR3 DNA reads as TGTGCCAGCAGTGAAGCACAGGGGTTGGGGGAGACCCAGTACTTC. Residues: CASSEAQGLGETQYF. The whole variable domain, remainder taken from reference TRBV25-1 and TRBJ2-5, is EADIYQTPRYLVIGTGKKITLECSQTMGHDKMYWYQQDPGMELHLIHYSYGVNSTEKGDLSSESTVSRIRTEHFPLTLESARPSHTSQYLCASSEAQGLGETQYFGPGTRLLVL.

V and J are TRBV28 and TRBJ2-7, with D possibly matching TRBD1 (5 bases). The CDR3 contains 13 residues. Germline loops: CDR1 MDHEN, CDR2 SYDVKM. V was cut by 6 bases and J by 1 base, with 10 bases left in between. CDR3: CASRKTVSYEQYF. CDR3 DNA sequence: TGTGCCAGCAGGAAGACAGTATCCTACGAGCAGTACTTC.

The rearrangement joins TRBV7-9 to TRBJ2-3; a possible D gene is TRBD1 (6 bases). Germline assignment: CDR1 SEHNR and CDR2 FQNEAQ (reference sequence). CDR3 length equals 17 residues. The V gene lost 5 bases and the J gene lost 0 bases, with 18 bases spanning the gap. The CDR3 protein is CASSPRQDSLSTDTQYF. CDR3 sequence (DNA): TGTGCCAGCAGCCCGCGGCAGGACAGCCTAAGCACAGATACGCAGTATTTT.

The chain links TRBV11-2 to TRBJ2-7, with TRBD2 matching over 8 bases. The CDR3 length is 14 residues. Germline loops: CDR1 SGHAT, CDR2 FQNNGV. Unmatched junction bases numbered 4, after V lost 4 bases and J lost 2 bases. CDR3 DNA: TGTGCCAGCAGCTCGACGGGAGGGACCTACGAGCAGTACTTC. It yields the protein CASSSTGGTYEQYF.

This clone turned up a few times. The DNA of the CDR3 is TGCGCCAGCAGCTTATCCCCTAGCGGGAGATGGGAGACCCAGTACTTC. Translating it yields CASSLSPSGRWETQYF. This chain joins TRBV5-1 and TRBJ2-5, with 10 nucleotides matching TRBD2. CDR1 SGHRS and CDR2 YFSETQ come from the germline V gene. The V segment lost 2 bases and the J segment 5 bases; nucleotides outside the gene matches: 9. The CDR3 contains 16 residues.

This chain joins TRBV2 and TRBJ2-1; 7 nucleotides match TRBD2. The CDR3 length is 14 residues. With 5 bases clipped from V and 6 bases from J, the junction kept 7 bases outside the gene matches. The germline V gene has CDR1 SNHLY and CDR2 FYNNEI. In nucleotides, the CDR3 is TGTGCCAGCAGTCGCCTAGCGGAACTCAATGAGCAGTTCTTC. This translates into CASSRLAELNEQFF.

The chain is built from TRBV6-6 and TRBJ1-1; 11 positions agree with TRBD1. The CDR3 covers 14 residues. CDR1 is MNHNY, CDR2 SVGAGI, per germline (reference sequence). J lost 4 bases, V lost 7 bases, and 5 bases had no gene match. In DNA, the CDR3 is TGTGCCAGCAACTCCGGGACAGGGGGCACTGAAGCTTTCTTT. This sequence encodes CASNSGTGGTEAFF.

There are a few counts of this clone. The gene calls are TRBV28 and TRBJ2-6, with D perhaps TRBD1 (5 bases). V dropped 3 bases and J dropped 2 bases, with 11 bases sitting between them. The CDR3 is 16 amino acids. CDR1 is MDHEN, CDR2 SYDVKM, per germline. The CDR3, as DNA: TGTGCCAGCAGTTTTTTAGGGGCCCCTGGGGCCAACGTCCTGACTTTC. Translating gives CASSFLGAPGANVLTF.

This clone was seen only a few times. At one end the junction does not follow the germline gene, possibly because of a read error. V gene TRBV2 combines with J gene TRBJ2-4, with 7 bases fitting TRBD1. CDR1 SNHLY and CDR2 FYNNEI come from the germline V gene. The CDR3 sequence is 11 residues long. CDR3 in amino acids: CASSVPGQSHF. DNA of the CDR3: TGTGCCAGCAGCGTCCCGGGACAGTCACACTTC. Complete variable domain (other parts from reference TRBV2 and TRBJ2-4): EPEVTQTPSHQVTQMGQEVILRCVPISNHLYFYWYRQILGQKVEFLVSFYNNEISEKSEIFDDQFSVERPDGSNFTLKIRSTKLEDSAMYFCASSVPGQSHFGAGTRLSVL.

V is TRBV4-1 and J is TRBJ2-1, with D tentatively TRBD1 (8 bases). Germline V CDR1 and CDR2: MGHRA, YSYEKL. The CDR3 consists of 17 residues. V lost 1 base and J 2 bases, leaving 15 bases between the germline ends. CDR3 sequence (DNA): TGCGCCAGCAGCCAAGTAAGCGGGACAGGAGCCTACAATGAGCAGTTCTTC. This sequence encodes CASSQVSGTGAYNEQFF.

This chain links TRBV9 with TRBJ2-3; 8 bases line up with TRBD1. V trimming: 6 bases; J trimming: 0 bases; junction bases outside the gene matches: 6. This CDR3 comprises 15 residues. In germline, CDR1 is SGDLS, CDR2 YYNGEE. The CDR3 nucleotides are TGTGCCAGCACCAAACAGGGGGAGAGCACAGATACGCAGTATTTT. It yields the protein CASTKQGESTDTQYF.